Sequencing of this TCR beta chain was carried out in a study of STAT3 mutations in large granular lymphocyte leukemia. On the study more broadly: Canonical activating STAT3 mutations were detected in roughly half of the longitudinally sequenced T-LGLL patients. Study results and limitations: TCR clonotype switching after therapy occurred in about 30% of the 18 patients. Every T-LGLL patient had at least one immunodominant TCRbeta clonotype.

The table came from immunoSEQ multiplex PCR; TCRdb's copy has only in-frame clones and leaves some out. This table has 25,000 to 40,000 clones, about 86% appearing once. Between the trimmed V and J ends, which lost 0 bases and 6 bases, there was a span of 12 bases. The CDR3 totals 14 residues. Germline CDR1 is MNHEY and CDR2 is SMNVEV (reference sequence). On this clone: Its matching antigen is unknown.

This clonotype was sampled from a man aged 55-75 years with T-cell large granular lymphocyte leukemia. Some clones in this sample may be carry-over from other donors' samples. Sequenced sample: peripheral blood mononuclear cells. This chain links TRBV27 with TRBJ2-7; D is perhaps TRBD2 (6 bases). The CDR3 reads CASSLSPVGGEQYF. The CDR3 DNA follows: TGTGCCAGCAGTTTATCGCCGGTGGGGGGCGAGCAGTACTTC.